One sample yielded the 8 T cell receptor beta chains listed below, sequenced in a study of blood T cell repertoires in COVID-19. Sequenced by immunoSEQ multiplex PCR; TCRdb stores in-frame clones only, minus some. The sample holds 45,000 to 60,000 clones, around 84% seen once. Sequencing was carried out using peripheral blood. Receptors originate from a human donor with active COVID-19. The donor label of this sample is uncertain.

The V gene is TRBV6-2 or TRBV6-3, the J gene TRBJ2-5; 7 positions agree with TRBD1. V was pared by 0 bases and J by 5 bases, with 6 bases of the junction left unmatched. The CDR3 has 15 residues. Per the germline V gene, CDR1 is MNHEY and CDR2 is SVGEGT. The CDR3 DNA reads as TGTGCCAGCAGTTACTCGCCTTCGACAGGGGAGACCCAGTACTTC. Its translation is CASSYSPSTGETQYF.

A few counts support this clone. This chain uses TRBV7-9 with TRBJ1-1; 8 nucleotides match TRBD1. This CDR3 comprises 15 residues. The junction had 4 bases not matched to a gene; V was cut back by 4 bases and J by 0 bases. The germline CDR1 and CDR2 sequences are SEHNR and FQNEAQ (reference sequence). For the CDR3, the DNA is TGTGCCAGCAGCTCGGGACAGGCCGTGAACACTGAAGCTTTCTTT. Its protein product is CASSSGQAVNTEAFF.

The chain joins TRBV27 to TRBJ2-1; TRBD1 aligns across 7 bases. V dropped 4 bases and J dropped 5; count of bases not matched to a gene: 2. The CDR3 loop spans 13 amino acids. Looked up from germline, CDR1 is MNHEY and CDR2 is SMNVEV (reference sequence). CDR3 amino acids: CASSWTGHNEQFF. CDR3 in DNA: TGTGCCAGCAGTTGGACAGGTCACAATGAGCAGTTCTTC.

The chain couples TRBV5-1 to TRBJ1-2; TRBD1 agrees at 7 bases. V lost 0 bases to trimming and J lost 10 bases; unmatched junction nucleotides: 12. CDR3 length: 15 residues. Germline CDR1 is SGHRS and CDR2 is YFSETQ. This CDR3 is CASSLGTGPLNAYTF. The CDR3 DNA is TGCGCCAGCAGCTTGGGGACAGGTCCGTTAAATGCCTACACCTTC.

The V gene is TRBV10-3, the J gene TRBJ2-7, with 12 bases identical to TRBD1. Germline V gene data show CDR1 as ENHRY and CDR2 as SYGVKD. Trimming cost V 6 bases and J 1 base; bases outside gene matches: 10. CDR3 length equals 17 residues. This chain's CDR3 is CAIRGGQGAGGSYEQYF. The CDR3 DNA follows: TGTGCCATCAGAGGGGGACAGGGGGCTGGGGGATCCTACGAGCAGTACTTC.

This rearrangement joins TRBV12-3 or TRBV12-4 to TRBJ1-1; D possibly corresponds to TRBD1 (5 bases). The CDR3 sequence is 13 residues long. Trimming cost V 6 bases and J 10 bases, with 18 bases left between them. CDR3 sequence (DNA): TGTGCCAGCAGCGGGCTGGAGGGGCTCGGAGCTTTCTTT. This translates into CASSGLEGLGAFF.

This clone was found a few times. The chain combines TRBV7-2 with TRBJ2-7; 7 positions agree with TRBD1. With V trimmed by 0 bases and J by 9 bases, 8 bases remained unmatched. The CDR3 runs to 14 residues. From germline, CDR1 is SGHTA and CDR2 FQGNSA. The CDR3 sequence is CASSLAMGTVGQYF. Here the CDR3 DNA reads TGTGCCAGCAGCTTAGCAATGGGGACAGTGGGGCAGTACTTC.

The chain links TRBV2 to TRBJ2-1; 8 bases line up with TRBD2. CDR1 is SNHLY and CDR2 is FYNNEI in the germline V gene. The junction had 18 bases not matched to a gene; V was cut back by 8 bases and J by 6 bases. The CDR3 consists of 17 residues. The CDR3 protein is CASGRTKAGVKRNEQFF. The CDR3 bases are TGTGCCAGCGGAAGGACTAAAGCGGGAGTGAAACGCAATGAGCAGTTCTTC. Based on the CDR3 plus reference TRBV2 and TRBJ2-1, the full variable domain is EPEVTQTPSHQVTQMGQEVILRCVPISNHLYFYWYRQILGQKVEFLVSFYNNEISEKSEIFDDQFSVERPDGSNFTLKIRSTKLEDSAMYFCASGRTKAGVKRNEQFFGPGTRLTVL.